This TCR beta chain originates from a study of T cell repertoires in ileal Crohn's disease. The overall study: Operated complications were stricturing disease (approximately 60%) and penetrating disease (39%). MI samples are biopsies from the surgical specimen's proximal margin.

TCRdb's table, derived via immunoSEQ multiplex PCR, lists solely in-frame clones and lacks some. This repertoire shows roughly 3,000 clones, 79% found once; its top ten account for 55% to 70%. The time point: proximal margin of the surgical specimen (macroscopically non-inflamed). Eligibility required adulthood, ileal or ileocolonic Crohn's disease and indicated ileocolonic resection. This receptor was identified in an adult with Crohn's disease. Sequences were obtained from ileal tissue.

Here the CDR3 reads CASSLSDYTEAFF. CDR3 DNA sequence: TGTGCCAGCAGCTTATCAGACTACACTGAAGCTTTCTTT. The V call is TRBV11-3, the J call TRBJ1-1; no reliable D call. The CDR3 is 13 residues long. Trimming pared 2 bases from V and 3 bases from J, leaving 7 bases between. Germline CDR1 reads SGHNT; CDR2 reads YENEEA.